A single sample is the source of the 20 T cell receptor beta chains below, sequenced in a study of metastatic and nonmetastatic thyroid tumors (dated by TCRdb to 2020 to 2022). None of the patients had been given any treatment before thyroid surgery. The library was made by PCR. Data came from an Illumina HiSeq 4000. Through fastp at Q25 and MiXCR, TCRdb rebuilt clones from the public reads, retaining in-frame beta chains. Counted in this sample were 40,000 or so clones; roughly a quarter of them appeared once. Around 9.6% of the sample comes from the top ten. The sequenced material came from blood. The origin of the receptors is a female donor with papillary thyroid cancer or a benign thyroid nodule (not recorded which). Some clones in this sample may be carry-over from other donors' samples.

The V call is TRBV2, the J call TRBJ2-5; 8 positions match TRBD2. The CDR3 has 15 amino acids. The J segment lost 5 bases and the V segment lost 7 bases, leaving 12 bases of the junction unmatched. Germline-derived CDR1 and CDR2 are SNHLY and FYNNEI. The CDR3 reads CASNPRRGAGETQYF. CDR3 DNA: TGTGCCAGCAATCCCCGGCGGGGGGCGGGGGAGACCCAGTACTTC.

The V call is TRBV6-4, the J call TRBJ2-5, with TRBD2 as a possible D gene (6 bases). This CDR3 has 15 residues. Germline V lookup: CDR1 MRHNA, CDR2 SNTAGT. With 7 bases removed from V and 3 bases from J, the gap between germline ends came to 18 bases. DNA for the CDR3: TGTGCCAGCACTTCCGGCGGGGTGAGGGAAGAGACCCAGTACTTC. Translating gives CASTSGGVREETQYF.

This clone was recorded a few times. The chain employs TRBV24-1 and TRBJ1-2, with D possibly TRBD1 on 6 matching bases. V gave up 5 bases and J gave up 3 bases, with 24 bases separating them. This CDR3 spans 18 amino acids. CDR1 is KGHDR and CDR2 is SFDVKD in the germline V gene. This CDR3 is CATSVRGTPLFLDYGYTF. The CDR3 bases are TGTGCCACCAGTGTGAGAGGGACACCTTTGTTTCTTGACTATGGCTACACCTTC.

This clone is deemed medium-sized. This rearrangement joins TRBV6-5 to TRBJ1-2; D gene ambiguous. V lost 2 bases and J 5 bases, leaving 12 bases between the germline ends. CDR3 length: 14 residues. The V gene's germline CDR1 is MNHEY and CDR2 SVGAGI. CDR3 region: CASSYRGGNYGYTF. CDR3 coding DNA: TGTGCCAGCAGTTACAGAGGCGGAAATTATGGCTACACCTTC.

This clone was seen a few times. The V gene is TRBV19, the J gene TRBJ1-2, with D possibly TRBD1 on 6 matching bases. Germline CDR1 reads LNHDA; CDR2 reads SQIVND (reference sequence). The CDR3 has 15 residues. Trimming cost V 4 bases and J 3 bases, with 15 bases left between them. CDR3 loop: CASSNPRGLHYGYTF. CDR3 nucleotide sequence: TGTGCCAGTAGTAACCCCAGGGGTCTCCACTATGGCTACACCTTC.

V is TRBV19 and J is TRBJ2-1, with TRBD2 matching over 7 bases. The CDR3 loop spans 17 amino acids. V shed 5 bases, J shed 4 bases, and the junction held 14 bases outside the gene matches. Germline V gene lookup returns CDR1 LNHDA and CDR2 SQIVND (reference sequence). This chain's CDR3 is CASSDRLAGFGYNEQFF. Written as DNA, the CDR3 is TGTGCCAGTAGTGACCGACTAGCTGGATTCGGGTACAATGAGCAGTTCTTC.

This clone was recorded many times. Relative to the germline gene, one junction end is altered; a read error may explain this. The rearrangement links TRBV7-7 to TRBJ2-7, with D perhaps matching TRBD1 or TRBD2 (6 bases each). The CDR3 is made up of 13 amino acids. Germline values: CDR1 SSHAT, CDR2 FNYEAQ (reference sequence). The CDR3: CASSLEGGYEQYF. The CDR3 coding sequence is TGTGCTAGCAGCTTAGAGGGGGGCTACGAGCAGTACTTC.

The V and J genes are TRBV4-3 and TRBJ1-1; 7 nucleotides match TRBD1. With V trimmed by 0 bases and J by 4 bases, 2 bases remained unmatched. This CDR3 spans 14 amino acids. The V gene's germline CDR1 is LGHNA and CDR2 YSLEER. DNA of the CDR3: TGCGCCAGCAGCCAAGATCACAGGGGCACTGAAGCTTTCTTT. It specifies CASSQDHRGTEAFF.

There are many counts of this clone. The V and J genes are TRBV5-4 and TRBJ1-2; possibly TRBD1 for D (6 bases). The CDR3 totals 15 residues. The V and J ends lost 1 base and 3 bases respectively, with 13 bases between them. Germline CDR1 SGHNT, CDR2 YYREEE (reference sequence). The CDR3 DNA sequence: TGTGCCAGCAGCTTGAGTTCCAGGGGCGACTATGGCTACACCTTC. It translates to CASSLSSRGDYGYTF.

This clone was detected many times. The chain is built from TRBV7-9 and TRBJ1-6, with TRBD1 identical over 9 bases. The CDR3 loop spans 15 amino acids. Germline trimming cut 3 bases from V and 5 bases from J; bases unmatched to any gene: 2. In germline, CDR1 is SEHNR, CDR2 FQNEAQ (reference sequence). CDR3 amino acids: CASSLTGGDNSPLHF. CDR3 nucleotides: TGTGCCAGCAGCTTGACAGGGGGGGATAATTCACCCCTCCACTTT.

J is TRBJ2-2 and V is TRBV6-1; weak D call: TRBD1 (6 bases). This CDR3 comprises 16 residues. The germline V gene has CDR1 MNHNS and CDR2 SASEGT. The V end lost 1 base, the J end lost 4 bases, and 13 bases lay between the germline ends. In nucleotides, the CDR3 is TGTGCCAGCAGTGAAGATGAAGTAGGGGGCACCGGGGAGCTGTTTTTT. It encodes CASSEDEVGGTGELFF.

The CDR3 loop reads CASSRDNNQPQHF. CDR3 in DNA: TGTGCCAGCAGCCGGGACAACAATCAGCCCCAGCATTTT. The chain joins TRBV7-2 to TRBJ1-5, with D possibly matching TRBD1 (6 bases). The germline CDR1 and CDR2 sequences are SGHTA and FQGNSA. V was trimmed by 5 bases and J by 3 bases, leaving 8 bases between them. The CDR3 is 13 amino acids.

The rearrangement uses TRBV20-1 and TRBJ2-7; TRBD1 or TRBD2 may be the D gene (5 bases each). This CDR3 comprises 15 residues. Germline CDR1 is DFQATT and CDR2 is SNEGSKA (reference sequence). Trimming pared 0 bases from V and 1 base from J, leaving 13 bases between. The CDR3 DNA is TGCAGTGCTAGAGACTCCGGGACGGAGTCCTACGAGCAGTACTTC. It encodes CSARDSGTESYEQYF.

This clone ranks as medium-sized. In the same sample, other DNA sequences code for this CDR3. The rearrangement joins TRBV20-1 to TRBJ1-6, with TRBD1 as a possible D gene (6 bases). From germline, CDR1 is DFQATT and CDR2 SNEGSKA (reference sequence). V lost 3 bases and J 5 bases, leaving 17 bases between the germline ends. The CDR3 covers 16 residues. The CDR3 DNA reads TGCAGTGCTAGGGACTATCAGGCAGGGGATAATTCACCCCTCCACTTT. Protein sequence: CSARDYQAGDNSPLHF.

There are many counts of this clone. This chain joins TRBV12-3 or TRBV12-4 and TRBJ2-5; maybe TRBD1 (6 bases). CDR3 size: 13 residues. Trimming removed 2 bases from V and 5 bases from J, with 9 bases in between. CDR3 nucleotide sequence: TGTGCCAGCAGTTTAAGGCAGGGGGAGACCCAGTACTTC. Translated: CASSLRQGETQYF.

This clone has at least ten counts. V gene TRBV20-1 combines with J gene TRBJ2-7; D might be TRBD1 or TRBD2, each matching 5 bases. With 2 bases removed from V and 7 bases from J, the gap between germline ends came to 18 bases. The CDR3 extends over 14 amino acids. Per the germline V gene, CDR1 is DFQATT and CDR2 is SNEGSKA (reference sequence). The CDR3 DNA follows: TGCAGTGCTAGAACCCGGGACCACCTAAGGGAGCAGTACTTC. The encoded protein is CSARTRDHLREQYF.

By sample fraction, this clone is medium-sized. The rearrangement joins TRBV6-1 to TRBJ1-6; 12 bases fit TRBD1. J was trimmed by 10 bases and V by 6 bases; bases with no gene match: 4. This CDR3 spans 14 amino acids. Germline CDR1 MNHNS, CDR2 SASEGT. CDR3: CASSPGQGASPLHF. The CDR3 DNA is TGTGCCAGCAGCCCGGGACAGGGGGCATCACCCCTCCACTTT.

Comments on this clone: One junction end disagrees with the germline gene, perhaps due to a read error. V gene TRBV27 combines with J gene TRBJ2-1; 7 bases map to TRBD1. The CDR3 loop spans 17 amino acids. Germline values: CDR1 MNHEY, CDR2 SMNVEV (reference sequence). The CDR3 coding sequence is TGTGCCAGCAGTTCCACGAGGACAGGACGATCCTACAATGAGCAGTTATTC. Residues: CASSSTRTGRSYNEQLF.

This chain connects TRBV7-2 to TRBJ2-7; no definite D call. Trimming removed 0 bases from V and 0 bases from J, with 3 bases in between. The CDR3 is 13 residues long. Per the germline V gene, CDR1 is SGHTA and CDR2 is FQGNSA. The CDR3: CASSLAVSYEQYF. CDR3 DNA: TGTGCCAGCAGCTTAGCGGTCTCCTACGAGCAGTACTTC.

This clone came up many times. The chain combines TRBV4-2 with TRBJ2-6; 10 nucleotides align to TRBD1. This CDR3 is built from 18 residues. V dropped 5 bases and J dropped 0; count of bases not matched to a gene: 7. Germline loops: CDR1 LGHNA, CDR2 YNFKEQ. CDR3 residues: CASSEGTGVYSGANVLTF. Written as DNA, the CDR3 is TGTGCCAGCAGCGAGGGGACAGGGGTCTACTCTGGGGCCAACGTCCTGACTTTC.